The 9 T cell receptor beta chains below come from one sample, sequenced in a study of blood T cells in healthy people across ages. Primers used in a second PCR of roughly 6 to 12 cycles were a sample-barcoded 5' primer and a J-beta primer mix. TCRdb reanalysed the 5' RACE reads using MiXCR and keeps one entry per CDR3 protein. The sample holds hundreds of thousands of distinct CDR3 sequences; about 30% are singletons and the top ten take 15% to 18%. The sequenced material came from blood. All receptors come from a woman older than 75 in good health.

CDR3: CASSERAEQFF. The CDR3 nucleotides are TGTGCCAGCAGTGAACGAGCGGAGCAGTTCTTC. This rearrangement joins TRBV6-1 to TRBJ2-1; D is ambiguous. Trimming pared 2 bases from V and 10 bases from J, leaving 6 bases between. CDR1 and CDR2 from the germline V gene are MNHNS and SASEGT. The CDR3 sequence is 11 residues long.

This clonotype was seen repeatedly, ten times or more. This chain uses TRBV30 with TRBJ1-2, with D hard to call. CDR3 length equals 13 residues. The V end lost 3 bases, the J end lost 7 bases, and 15 bases lay between the germline ends. CDR1 is GTSNPN and CDR2 is SVGIG in the germline V gene (reference sequence). The CDR3 spells CAWSALIASGYTF. For the CDR3, the DNA is TGTGCCTGGAGCGCACTGATCGCAAGTGGCTACACCTTC.

A word on this clonotype: A much larger clone lies a single base off, so this may be a read error. The chain carries TRBV12-3 or TRBV12-4 and TRBJ1-2, with TRBD1 matching 7 bases. This CDR3 comprises 17 residues. The CDR3, as DNA: TGTGCCGGCAGTTTATCGGCCAGGGGGATGAAAAACTATGGCTACACCTTC. It specifies CAGSLSARGMKNYGYTF.

This clonotype was seen only a few times. The CDR3 loop is CAWEPNVAGGAGGYTF. In DNA form, the CDR3 reads TGTGCCTGGGAACCAAACGTGGCAGGGGGCGCAGGTGGCTACACCTTC. V usage is TRBV30 and J usage is TRBJ1-2, with 8 bases that match TRBD1. Germline assignment: CDR1 GTSNPN and CDR2 SVGIG (reference sequence). This CDR3 is 16 amino acids long. V was clipped by 5 bases and J by 7 bases; unmatched bases: 18.

This clonotype was observed at least ten times. The chain joins TRBV7-2 to TRBJ1-2; D is undetermined. CDR3 length equals 14 residues. The V and J ends lost 3 bases and 8 bases respectively, with 16 bases between them. Germline loops: CDR1 SGHTA, CDR2 FQGNSA. CDR3 region: CASSFFSAGEGYTF. CDR3 DNA: TGTGCCAGCAGCTTTTTTTCCGCCGGGGAGGGCTACACCTTC.

This sequence joins TRBV4-2 and TRBJ2-7; TRBD2 might be the D (7 bases). This CDR3 contains 16 residues. Germline V gene lookup returns CDR1 LGHNA and CDR2 YNFKEQ. The V and J ends lost 0 bases and 7 bases respectively, with 19 bases between them. CDR3: CASSQDSRGAYNEQYF. CDR3 in DNA: TGTGCCAGCAGCCAAGATTCCCGGGGGGCCTACAATGAGCAGTACTTC.

This clonotype occurred many times. This rearrangement joins TRBV27 to TRBJ2-7; 7 bases map to TRBD1. CDR3 length: 15 amino acids. Germline assignment: CDR1 MNHEY and CDR2 SMNVEV (reference sequence). With V trimmed by 6 bases and J by 0 bases, 8 bases remained unmatched. CDR3 coding DNA: TGTGCCAGCAGAGCCTGGACAGGAGACTCCTACGAGCAGTACTTC. Its protein product is CASRAWTGDSYEQYF.

A note on this clonotype: It may be a read error: a sequence one base away is much more abundant. This chain joins TRBV12-3 or TRBV12-4 and TRBJ2-3, with a tentative D call TRBD2 (5 bases). The V end was cut by 3 bases, the J end by 6 bases, with 16 bases between. There are 15 residues in the CDR3. The CDR3 bases are TGTGCCAGCAGTTTGTGGGAGAGACGTGAGGATACGCAGTATTTT. As protein: CASSLWERREDTQYF.

This clonotype has at least ten counts. The chain employs TRBV7-3 and TRBJ2-5, with 8 positions matching TRBD1. The CDR3 is made up of 15 amino acids. V shed 4 bases and J 5 bases; nucleotides not matched to a gene: 9. Germline CDR1 reads SGHTA; CDR2 reads FQGTGA. As DNA, the CDR3 is TGTGCCAGCAGCTCCGCCGGGACAGGAAGGGAGACCCAGTACTTC. Translated, it gives CASSSAGTGRETQYF.